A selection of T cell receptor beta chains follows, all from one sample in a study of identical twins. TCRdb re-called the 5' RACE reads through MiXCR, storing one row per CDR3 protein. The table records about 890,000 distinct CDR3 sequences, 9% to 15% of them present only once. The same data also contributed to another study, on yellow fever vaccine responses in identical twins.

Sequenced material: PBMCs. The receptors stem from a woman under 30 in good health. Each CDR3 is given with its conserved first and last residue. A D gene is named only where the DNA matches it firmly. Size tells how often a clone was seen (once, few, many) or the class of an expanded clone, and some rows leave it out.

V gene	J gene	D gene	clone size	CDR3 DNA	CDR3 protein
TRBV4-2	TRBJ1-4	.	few	TGTGCCAGCAGCCCCTCAGTGACAAGTGAAAAACTGTTTTTT	CASSPSVTSEKLFF
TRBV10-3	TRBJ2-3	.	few	TGTGCCATCAGTGATGTAGGGGGTAGCACAGATACGCAGTATTTT	CAISDVGGSTDTQYF
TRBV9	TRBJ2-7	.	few	TGTGCCAGCAGCGTATCCTCCGACAGGGAGCAGTACTTC	CASSVSSDREQYF
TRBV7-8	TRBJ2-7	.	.	TGTGCCAGCAGCGCCGGGGCAGGGGCCTACGAGCAGTACTTC	CASSAGAGAYEQYF
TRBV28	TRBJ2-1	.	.	TGTGCCAGCAGTTTCCCCCACCGGGGCGAGCAGTTCTTC	CASSFPHRGEQFF
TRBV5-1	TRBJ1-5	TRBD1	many	TGCGCCAGCAGCGACAGGGGCGATCAGCCCCAGCATTTT	CASSDRGDQPQHF
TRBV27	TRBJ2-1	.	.	TGTGCCAGCAGTTTAAGCTCCGGTGGTGACTCCTACAATGAGCAGTTCTTC	CASSLSSGGDSYNEQFF
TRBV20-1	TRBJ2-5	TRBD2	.	TGCAGTGCTAGAGATCCGCGGGAGTCCCAAGAGACCCAGTACTTC	CSARDPRESQETQYF
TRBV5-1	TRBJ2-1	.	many	TGCGCCAGCAGCTTGCATCGCGGGGACTCCTACAATGAGCAGTTCTTC	CASSLHRGDSYNEQFF
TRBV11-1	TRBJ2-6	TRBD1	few	TGTGCCAGCAGCTTCAGCAGGGGGCCCAACTCTGGGGCCAACGTCCTGACTTTC	CASSFSRGPNSGANVLTF
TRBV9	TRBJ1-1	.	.	TGTGCCAGCAGCGTAGACCCGGGGGCGCGGGACACTGAAGCTTTCTTT	CASSVDPGARDTEAFF
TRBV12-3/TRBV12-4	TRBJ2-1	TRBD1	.	TGTGCCAGCAATCAACAGGGGGACAGGGTCTACAATGAGCAGTTCTTC	CASNQQGDRVYNEQFF
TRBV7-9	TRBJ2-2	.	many	TGTGCCAGCAGCTTAAGGCAGGGAGAAGCGGTCGGCGGGGAGCTGTTTTTT	CASSLRQGEAVGGELFF
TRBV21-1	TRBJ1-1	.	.	TGTGCCAGCAGCTCATGCCGGGGACTCACTGAAGCTTTCTTT	CASSSCRGLTEAFF
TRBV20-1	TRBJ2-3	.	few	TGCAGTGCTAGCGGATCACGGCCTGACAGCACAGATACGCAGTATTTT	CSASGSRPDSTDTQYF
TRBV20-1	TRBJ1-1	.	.	TGCAGTGCTAGACTTGGGACGGTGAACACTGAAGCTTTCTTT	CSARLGTVNTEAFF
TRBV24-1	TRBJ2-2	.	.	TGTGCCACCAGGTCGACAGGACAATTGAACACCGGGGAGCTGTTTTTT	CATRSTGQLNTGELFF